Sequencing of this T cell receptor (beta chain) was carried out in a study of Ad26.COV2.S vaccination and SARS-CoV-2 variants. Across the whole study: Donor got 5x10^10 or 1x10^11 viral particles of Ad26.COV2.S. Study-wide findings and caveats: Greater spike-specific TCR breadth was seen in vaccine recipients than in placebo recipients.

Specified treatment: some 19 received Ad26.COV2.S at low or high dose, single or two shots; several received placebo; per-sample allocation not given. Collection of the samples took place on day 63 after the first injection of vaccine or placebo. A Boston donor was an adult aged 18-55 years. Wuhan-strain spike was delivered by a replication-incompetent Ad26 vector. Trimming at V came to 5 bases and at J to 4 bases, leaving 29 bases not matched to a gene. Germline CDR1 is LGHNT and CDR2 is FRNRAP. The CDR3 is made up of 22 amino acids. The protocol was immunoSEQ multiplex PCR, while the TCRdb copy is restricted to in-frame clones and leaves out a portion. This table holds a few hundred thousand clones, 80% to 90% found once. This clone showed up just once. Its antigen is not identified.

V is TRBV12-5 and J is TRBJ2-3; TRBD1 aligns across 8 bases. The source is a person aged 18 to 59 who received the Ad26.COV2.S COVID-19 vaccine or a placebo. The sample was peripheral blood, taken in a trial of Ad26.COV2.S vaccine versus placebo. CDR3 in DNA: TGTGCTAGTGGTCGCGACGCTTGGACAGGGCAAGGCACCCTTCACCTTCCAGATACGCAGTATTTT. Its protein is CASGRDAWTGQGTLHLPDTQYF. The entire variable domain, with the rest obtained from reference TRBV12-5 and TRBJ2-3, is as follows: DARVTQTPRHKVTEMGQEVTMRCQPILGHNTVFWYRQTMMQGLELLAYFRNRAPLDDSGMPKDRFSAEMPDATLATLKIQPSEPRDSAVYFCASGRDAWTGQGTLHLPDTQYFGPGTRLTVL.